The entry below gives a single T cell receptor beta chain sequence along with its context. What it recognizes is unknown. This sample is part of a study of post-analysis software for immune sequencing data. CDR1 MDHEN and CDR2 SYDVKM come from the germline V gene. Trimming stripped 4 bases from V and 0 bases from J, with 7 bases between. The CDR3 runs to 13 residues. Notes on the study in general: Comparison of patients with controls showed five TRBV segments more frequent in patients, TRBV5-6, TRBV5-1 and TRBV20-1 among them.

Included in the TCR beta cDNA libraries were unique molecular identifiers. Using its own MiXCR run on the PCR reads, TCRdb lists one record per CDR3 protein. In the table there are over 300,000 distinct CDR3 sequences, around 37% of which are singletons. This clonotype was sampled from a girl between 5 and 17 years old with multiple sclerosis. The sample comprised blood. This chain joins TRBV28 and TRBJ2-7; unclear D gene. The CDR3 reads CASSWRLSYEQYF. In nucleotides, the CDR3 is TGTGCCAGCAGTTGGCGGCTCTCCTACGAGCAGTACTTC.